This entry lists 17 T cell receptor beta chains sequenced from one sample in a study of cytomegalovirus exposure and HLA in healthy donors. TCRdb's copy holds only in-frame clones and misses some; the assay was immunoSEQ multiplex PCR. This sample has some 200,000 clones, with about 93% found just once. Input material: PBMCs. The receptors here all came from a woman aged 18-29 years in good health and CMV-seronegative.

The chain links TRBV7-6 to TRBJ1-3; the D gene is possibly TRBD1 (6 bases). Looked up from germline, CDR1 is SGHVS and CDR2 is FNYEAQ. Trimming cost V 1 base and J 4 bases, with 11 bases left between them. The CDR3 loop spans 15 amino acids. The CDR3 DNA reads as TGTGCCAGCAGCTTAGGGGGACAAAGGGGAAACACCATATATTTT. Protein: CASSLGGQRGNTIYF.

As DNA, the CDR3 is TGTGCCAGCAGCGCGGGACTAGCGAACTCCTACGAGCAGTACTTC. Translating gives CASSAGLANSYEQYF. V and J are TRBV11-3 and TRBJ2-7; 10 bases match TRBD2. This CDR3 contains 15 residues. Germline V gene data show CDR1 as SGHNT and CDR2 as YENEEA. The V and J ends lost 5 bases and 0 bases, in that order; junction bases with no gene match: 4.

The V call is TRBV28, the J call TRBJ2-1; D gene unclear. The V and J ends lost 5 bases and 2 bases respectively, with 16 bases between them. The germline V gene encodes CDR1 MDHEN and CDR2 SYDVKM. The CDR3 runs to 16 residues. The CDR3 sequence is CASSPGGGSPYNEQFF. CDR3 in DNA: TGTGCCAGCAGTCCCGGCGGCGGCTCCCCCTACAATGAGCAGTTCTTC.

The chain links TRBV28 to TRBJ1-2; D is uncertain. V was cut by 4 bases and J by 14 bases, with 8 bases left in between. Germline-derived CDR1 and CDR2 are MDHEN and SYDVKM. The CDR3 has 9 residues. The CDR3 nucleotides are TGTGCCAGCAGTTCCCCCCCAACCTTC. Translation: CASSSPPTF.

The chain has TRBV6-5 and TRBJ2-1; tentatively, D is TRBD2 (6 bases). The V end was cut by 5 bases, the J end by 8 bases, with 16 bases between. The V gene's germline CDR1 is MNHEY and CDR2 SVGAGI. There are 14 residues in the CDR3. CDR3: CASSAGLFLDEQFF. The CDR3 nucleotides are TGTGCCAGCAGTGCGGGACTGTTCCTCGATGAGCAGTTCTTC.

The rearrangement uses TRBV4-1 and TRBJ2-3; 7 nucleotides match TRBD2. The V gene's germline CDR1 is MGHRA and CDR2 YSYEKL. V lost 6 bases, J lost 6 bases, and 9 bases stayed unmatched. The CDR3 extends over 14 amino acids. CDR3: CASRSVAGADTQYF. The CDR3 region has the DNA TGCGCCAGCAGATCCGTTGCGGGAGCTGATACGCAGTATTTT.

The V call is TRBV5-1, the J call TRBJ2-1; 10 positions agree with TRBD2. Unmatched junction bases numbered 10, after V lost 7 bases and J lost 12 bases. The V gene's germline CDR1 is SGHRS and CDR2 YFSETQ. The CDR3 spans 13 residues. This CDR3 is CASGGPSGSGQFF. CDR3 coding DNA: TGCGCCAGCGGTGGTCCTAGCGGGAGTGGGCAGTTCTTC.

The J gene is TRBJ1-4, the V gene TRBV4-1, with 9 bases lining up with TRBD1. In germline, CDR1 is MGHRA, CDR2 YSYEKL. CDR3 length: 14 residues. V lost 5 bases to trimming and J lost 8 bases; unmatched junction nucleotides: 6. The CDR3 reads CASSLQGAGEKLFF. DNA for the CDR3: TGCGCCAGCAGCTTACAGGGGGCTGGGGAAAAACTGTTTTTT.

The chain couples TRBV4-1 to TRBJ2-1, with 7 bases lining up with TRBD2. CDR1 and CDR2 from the germline V gene are MGHRA and YSYEKL. The CDR3 is 17 residues long. Germline trimming cut 0 bases from V and 4 bases from J; bases unmatched to any gene: 9. CDR3 in amino acids: CASSQDQGLAAYNEQFF. The CDR3 region has the DNA TGCGCCAGCAGCCAAGATCAAGGGCTAGCGGCTTACAATGAGCAGTTCTTC.

This chain uses TRBV5-1 with TRBJ2-2; the match to TRBD1 covers 7 bases. After removal of 3 bases from V and 5 bases from J, the junction contained 7 bases not matched to a gene. CDR3 length: 15 amino acids. CDR1 and CDR2 from the germline V gene are SGHRS and YFSETQ. For the CDR3, the DNA is TGCGCCAGCAGCTGGGGTGCGACAGGGACCGGGGAGCTGTTTTTT. Amino acid sequence: CASSWGATGTGELFF.

The CDR3 DNA reads as TGTGCCAGTAGTTTCTCGTATTCGGGGAATTCGGACTATGGCTACACCTTC. As protein: CASSFSYSGNSDYGYTF. J is TRBJ1-2 and V is TRBV19; D unresolved. V dropped 5 bases and J dropped 3 bases, with 22 bases sitting between them. The germline CDR1 and CDR2 sequences are LNHDA and SQIVND (reference sequence). The CDR3 covers 17 residues. Drawing the rest from reference TRBV19 and TRBJ1-2, the complete variable domain is DGGITQSPKYLFRKEGQNVTLSCEQNLNHDAMYWYRQDPGQGLRLIYYSQIVNDFQKGDIAEGYSVSREKKESFPLTVTSAQKNPTAFYLCASSFSYSGNSDYGYTFGSGTRLTVV.

The rearrangement uses TRBV27 and TRBJ2-1, with 10 bases that match TRBD2. CDR1 and CDR2 from the germline V gene are MNHEY and SMNVEV (reference sequence). V shed 3 bases and J 4 bases; nucleotides not matched to a gene: 6. The CDR3 runs to 16 residues. CDR3 sequence reads: CASSFRLAGEYNEQFF. The CDR3 nucleotides are TGTGCCAGCAGTTTCCGGCTAGCGGGAGAGTACAATGAGCAGTTCTTC.

The CDR3 DNA is TGTGCCTGGACTAATCCGGGACTAGGTTCTGGGGCCAACGTCCTGACTTTC. Translation: CAWTNPGLGSGANVLTF. The chain uses TRBV30 and TRBJ2-6, with 8 nucleotides matching TRBD2. Germline trimming cut 4 bases from V and 1 base from J; bases unmatched to any gene: 9. CDR1 and CDR2 (germline): GTSNPN, SVGIG (reference sequence). CDR3 length equals 17 residues.

The rearrangement uses TRBV5-6 and TRBJ2-7; a possible D gene is TRBD1 (5 bases). Trimming took 4 bases from V and 2 from J, leaving 13 bases between them. This CDR3 region has 14 residues. CDR1 and CDR2 from the germline V gene are SGHDT and YYEEEE. This chain's CDR3 is CASSLTDNTYEQYF. In nucleotides, the CDR3 is TGTGCCAGCAGCCTGACAGACAACACCTACGAGCAGTACTTC.

This clone was counted a single time. The chain recombines TRBV7-9 with TRBJ1-2, with 10 bases identical to TRBD1. J lost 3 bases, V lost 5 bases, and 6 bases had no gene match. Germline assignment: CDR1 SEHNR and CDR2 FQNEAQ (reference sequence). CDR3 length: 15 amino acids. This chain's CDR3 is CASSPDRGRDYGYTF. The DNA of the CDR3 is TGTGCCAGCAGCCCCGACAGGGGGCGCGACTATGGCTACACCTTC.

V gene TRBV9 combines with J gene TRBJ1-2; TRBD1 agrees at 7 bases. The ends lost 3 bases at V and 8 bases at J; junction bases unmatched: 16. Germline lookup yields CDR1 SGDLS and CDR2 YYNGEE. The CDR3 consists of 16 residues. The CDR3 here is CASSAAVKQGPGGYTF. CDR3 coding DNA: TGTGCCAGCAGCGCCGCCGTCAAACAGGGGCCGGGGGGCTACACCTTC.

The genes are TRBV5-1 and TRBJ2-7; 10 nucleotides agree with TRBD1. Germline CDR1 reads SGHRS; CDR2 reads YFSETQ. The CDR3 is made up of 16 amino acids. V shed 4 bases, J shed 0 bases, and the junction held 7 bases outside the gene matches. CDR3 bases: TGCGCCAGCAGCACCAGAGGACAGGGGGACTCCTACGAGCAGTACTTC. Translation gives CASSTRGQGDSYEQYF.